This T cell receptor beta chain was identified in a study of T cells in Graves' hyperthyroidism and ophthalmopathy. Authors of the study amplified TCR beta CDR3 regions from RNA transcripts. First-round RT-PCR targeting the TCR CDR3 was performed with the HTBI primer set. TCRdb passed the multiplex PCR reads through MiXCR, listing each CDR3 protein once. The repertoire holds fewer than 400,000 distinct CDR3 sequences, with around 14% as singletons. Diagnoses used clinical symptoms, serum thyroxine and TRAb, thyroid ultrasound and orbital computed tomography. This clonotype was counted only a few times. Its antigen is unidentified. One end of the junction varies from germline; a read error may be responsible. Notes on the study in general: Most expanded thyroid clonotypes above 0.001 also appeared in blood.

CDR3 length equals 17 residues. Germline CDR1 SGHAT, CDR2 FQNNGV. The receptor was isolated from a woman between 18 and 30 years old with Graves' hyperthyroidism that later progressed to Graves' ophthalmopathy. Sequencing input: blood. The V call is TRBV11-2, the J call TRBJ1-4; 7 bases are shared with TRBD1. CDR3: CASSLEGPGTASEKLFF. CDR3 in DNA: TGTGCCAGCAGCCTAGAAGGGCCCGGGACAGCTAGTGAAAAACTGTTTTTT.